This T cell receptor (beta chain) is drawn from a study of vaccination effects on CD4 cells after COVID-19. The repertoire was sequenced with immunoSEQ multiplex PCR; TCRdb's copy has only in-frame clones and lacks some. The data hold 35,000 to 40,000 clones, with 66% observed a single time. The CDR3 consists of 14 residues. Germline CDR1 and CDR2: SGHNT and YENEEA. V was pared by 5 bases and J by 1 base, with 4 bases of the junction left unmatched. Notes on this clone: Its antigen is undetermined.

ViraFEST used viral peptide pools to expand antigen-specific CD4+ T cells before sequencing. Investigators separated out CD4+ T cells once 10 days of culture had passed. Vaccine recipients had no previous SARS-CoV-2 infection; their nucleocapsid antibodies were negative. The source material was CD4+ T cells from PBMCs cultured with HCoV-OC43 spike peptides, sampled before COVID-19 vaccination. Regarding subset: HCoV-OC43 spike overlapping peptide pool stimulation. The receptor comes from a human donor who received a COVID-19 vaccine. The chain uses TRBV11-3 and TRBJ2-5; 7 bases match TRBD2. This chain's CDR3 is CASSPGGTQETQYF. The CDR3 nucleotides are TGTGCCAGCAGCCCGGGGGGTACCCAAGAGACCCAGTACTTC.